The 27 T cell receptor beta chains in this list originate from one sample, sequenced in a study of blood T cell repertoires in COVID-19. Only in-frame clones appear in the TCRdb table, and some are missing; sequencing was by immunoSEQ multiplex PCR. The table records around 81,000 clones, around 82% of them present only once. Sequenced input: peripheral blood. The receptors were gathered from a human donor in a cohort sampled during active COVID-19.

The V call is TRBV6-5, the J call TRBJ1-3; D gene uncertain. The CDR3 loop spans 13 amino acids. Germline CDR1 is MNHEY and CDR2 is SVGAGI. V lost 5 bases and J 2 bases, leaving 7 bases between the germline ends. The CDR3 is CASSKLPGNTIYF. The CDR3 nucleotides read TGTGCCAGCAGTAAACTCCCTGGAAACACCATATATTTT.

The chain employs TRBV30 and TRBJ1-2; 7 nucleotides line up with TRBD1. This CDR3 spans 14 amino acids. The germline CDR1 and CDR2 sequences are GTSNPN and SVGIG (reference sequence). Trimming took 4 bases from V and 4 from J; bases not matched to a gene: 9. In DNA, the CDR3 is TGTGCCTGGAACGACAGGGATCTCTCCTATGGCTACACCTTC. This encodes CAWNDRDLSYGYTF.

The V call is TRBV3-1 (or the pseudogene TRBV3-2), the J call TRBJ1-2; tentative D call: TRBD1 (6 bases). The ends were cut back, 1 base at V and 6 bases at J, with 12 bases in the middle. The CDR3 has 14 amino acids. CDR1 LGHDT and CDR2 YNNKEL come from the germline V gene (reference sequence). CDR3 sequence: CASSQGTDRDGYTF. CDR3 DNA sequence: TGTGCCAGCAGCCAAGGGACAGACCGCGATGGCTACACCTTC.

Remarks on this clone: The same CDR3 can be traced to other DNA sequences in this sample. This sequence joins TRBV5-1 and TRBJ1-1, with a tentative D call TRBD1 (6 bases). Deletions cut 2 bases from V and 1 base from J, with 6 bases between. This CDR3 region has 13 residues. The germline V gene encodes CDR1 SGHRS and CDR2 YFSETQ. Here the CDR3 DNA reads TGCGCCAGCAGCTTACAGGGGAACACTGAAGCTTTCTTT. Its translation: CASSLQGNTEAFF.

Here the CDR3 DNA reads TGCGCCAGCAGCTTTGCCAGGGACTCCTACAATGAGCAGTTCTTC. Residues: CASSFARDSYNEQFF. The chain employs TRBV5-1 and TRBJ2-1; weak D call: TRBD1 (5 bases). Trimming removed 2 bases at V and 0 bases at J, with 9 bases between. The CDR3 loop spans 15 amino acids. Germline V gene data show CDR1 as SGHRS and CDR2 as YFSETQ.

The gene calls are TRBV5-1 and TRBJ2-7, with a tentative D call TRBD1 (5 bases). Germline loops: CDR1 SGHRS, CDR2 YFSETQ. V lost 5 bases to trimming and J lost 3 bases, with 12 bases between them. This CDR3 comprises 13 residues. As DNA, the CDR3 is TGCGCCAGCAGATTGCAGGGTCGCTACGAGCAGTACTTC. Translated: CASRLQGRYEQYF.

This chain connects TRBV6-6 to TRBJ1-5; 7 bases fit TRBD1. The CDR3 totals 15 residues. With V trimmed by 2 bases and J by 5 bases, 6 bases remained unmatched. Germline CDR1 is MNHNY and CDR2 is SVGAGI (reference sequence). The CDR3 sequence is CASSYVGGRDQPQHF. The CDR3 DNA is TGTGCCAGCAGTTACGTAGGGGGCCGGGATCAGCCCCAGCATTTT.

The chain carries TRBV5-1 and TRBJ2-7; 7 bases are shared with TRBD1. The CDR3 runs 15 residues. Germline V CDR1 and CDR2: SGHRS, YFSETQ. V lost 0 bases to trimming and J lost 3 bases; unmatched junction nucleotides: 6. As DNA, the CDR3 is TGCGCCAGCAGCTTGGGACAGGGTGCCCTCTACGAGCAGTACTTC. Translating it yields CASSLGQGALYEQYF.

V is TRBV7-2 and J is TRBJ1-2, with D possibly TRBD1 on 6 matching bases. Trimming shortened V by 6 bases and J by 4 bases, and 15 bases separated the two germline ends. The CDR3 contains 14 residues. Germline values: CDR1 SGHTA, CDR2 FQGNSA. The CDR3 coding sequence is TGTGCCAGCAGAGAACAGGGTTCATCCTATGGCTACACCTTC. Amino acid sequence: CASREQGSSYGYTF.

The chain recombines TRBV5-1 with TRBJ2-3; 8 bases fit TRBD2. Germline loops: CDR1 SGHRS, CDR2 YFSETQ. The V segment lost 0 bases and the J segment 5 bases; nucleotides outside the gene matches: 8. There are 16 residues in the CDR3. DNA for the CDR3: TGCGCCAGCAGCTTGGAAGCGGGGGAGCTCTTAGATACGCAGTATTTT. Amino acid sequence: CASSLEAGELLDTQYF.

This rearrangement joins TRBV6-5 to TRBJ1-2; 8 bases map to TRBD1. The CDR3 has 13 amino acids. The junction had 10 bases not matched to a gene; V was cut back by 6 bases and J by 10 bases. The germline CDR1 and CDR2 sequences are MNHEY and SVGAGI. CDR3 coding DNA: TGTGCCAGCAGAGAGACAGGGGTTGTGGACTACACCTTC. The encoded protein is CASRETGVVDYTF.

The gene calls are TRBV11-1 and TRBJ1-1; D perhaps matches TRBD1 (5 bases). Trimming cost V 1 base and J 5 bases, with 11 bases left between them. Germline V gene sequence: CDR1 SGHAT, CDR2 FQDESV (reference sequence). CDR3 length equals 14 residues. The CDR3 sequence is CASSLEAGQTEAFF. CDR3 nucleotide sequence: TGTGCCAGCAGCTTAGAAGCAGGGCAAACTGAAGCTTTCTTT.

This clone was counted once. V is TRBV7-2 and J is TRBJ2-1; D is perhaps TRBD2 (7 bases). Germline V lookup: CDR1 SGHTA, CDR2 FQGNSA. The V end lost 1 base, the J end lost 6 bases, and 13 bases lay between the germline ends. This CDR3 has 15 amino acids. CDR3 region: CASSLVGGPFNEQFF. The CDR3 region has the DNA TGTGCCAGCAGCTTAGTCGGGGGGCCCTTCAATGAGCAGTTCTTC.

The chain recombines TRBV6-6 with TRBJ1-2, with D unclear. The CDR3 loop spans 14 amino acids. Trimming cost V 5 bases and J 5 bases, with 15 bases left between them. Germline-derived CDR1 and CDR2 are MNHNY and SVGAGI (reference sequence). CDR3 in DNA: TGTGCCAGCAGTCGACAAGGATCGGGATATGGCTACACCTTC. The encoded protein is CASSRQGSGYGYTF.

This chain joins TRBV10-3 and TRBJ2-7, with D perhaps matching TRBD1 (5 bases). The CDR3 covers 12 residues. V shed 3 bases and J shed 5 bases, with 8 bases lying between them. Germline CDR1 reads ENHRY; CDR2 reads SYGVKD. The CDR3 bases are TGTGCCATCAGTGACAGGGCCCACGAGCAGTACTTC. This codes for CAISDRAHEQYF.

The genes are TRBV7-2 and TRBJ2-7; D might be TRBD2 (5 bases). CDR1 and CDR2 (germline): SGHTA, FQGNSA. Trimming pared 1 base from V and 7 bases from J, leaving 17 bases between. The CDR3 spans 15 residues. CDR3 region: CASSLVSAGMGEQYF. The DNA for the CDR3 is TGTGCCAGCAGCTTAGTATCGGCCGGGATGGGGGAGCAGTACTTC.

The gene calls are TRBV19 and TRBJ2-7, with 9 positions matching TRBD2. Trimming at V came to 5 bases and at J to 7 bases, leaving 3 bases not matched to a gene. Germline V lookup: CDR1 LNHDA, CDR2 SQIVND (reference sequence). There are 12 residues in the CDR3. In DNA form, the CDR3 reads TGTGCCAGTAGTGCTAGCGGGGTAGAGCAGTACTTC. It specifies CASSASGVEQYF.

The chain has TRBV19 and TRBJ1-2, with 8 bases identical to TRBD1. From germline, CDR1 is LNHDA and CDR2 SQIVND (reference sequence). V lost 7 bases to trimming and J lost 8 bases; unmatched junction nucleotides: 12. The CDR3 is 14 residues long. The DNA of the CDR3 is TGTGCCAGTACCCCGGGGGGCAGGGGGCGAGGCTACACCTTC. This gives the protein CASTPGGRGRGYTF. Full variable domain (remainder filled in from reference TRBV19 and TRBJ1-2): DGGITQSPKYLFRKEGQNVTLSCEQNLNHDAMYWYRQDPGQGLRLIYYSQIVNDFQKGDIAEGYSVSREKKESFPLTVTSAQKNPTAFYLCASTPGGRGRGYTFGSGTRLTVV.

The rearrangement links TRBV7-2 to TRBJ1-1, with 7 nucleotides matching TRBD1. Germline V CDR1 and CDR2: SGHTA, FQGNSA. V shed 5 bases, J shed 4 bases, and the junction held 7 bases outside the gene matches. The CDR3 runs to 14 residues. The CDR3 nucleotides are TGTGCCAGCAGCCGGGACAGAGGCTTCACTGAAGCTTTCTTT. Encoded protein: CASSRDRGFTEAFF. The full variable domain, rest sourced from reference TRBV7-2 and TRBJ1-1, is GAGVSQSPSNKVTEKGKDVELRCDPISGHTALYWYRQSLGQGLEFLIYFQGNSAPDKSGLPSDRFSAERTGGSVSTLTIQRTQQEDSAVYLCASSRDRGFTEAFFGQGTRLTVV.

This clone is medium-sized within its sample. J is TRBJ1-2 and V is TRBV4-2, with a weak D call TRBD1 (5 bases). CDR3 length equals 14 residues. V shed 2 bases and J shed 8 bases, with 15 bases lying between them. Germline CDR1 reads LGHNA; CDR2 reads YNFKEQ. The CDR3 bases are TGTGCCAGCAGCCAATTTTCCGGGGGACGCGGCTACACCTTC. Translating gives CASSQFSGGRGYTF.

This chain links TRBV5-1 with TRBJ1-1, with D unresolved. The germline CDR1 and CDR2 sequences are SGHRS and YFSETQ. Trimming stripped 2 bases from V and 0 bases from J, with 11 bases between. The CDR3 is 15 residues long. The CDR3 reads CASSFRGGLNTEAFF. The CDR3 DNA is TGCGCCAGCAGCTTTCGGGGAGGCTTGAACACTGAAGCTTTCTTT.

This clone turned up a few times. Written as DNA, the CDR3 is TGTGCCACCAGCAGGGGGCAGGGACAAGAGACCCAGTACTTC. Protein: CATSRGQGQETQYF. This rearrangement joins TRBV15 to TRBJ2-5; D perhaps matches TRBD1 (5 bases). This CDR3 contains 14 residues. The germline gives CDR1 LNHNV, CDR2 YYDKDF (reference sequence). The V end was cut by 3 bases, the J end by 2 bases, with 10 bases between.

The chain recombines TRBV18 with TRBJ1-5; 7 bases align to TRBD1. In germline, CDR1 is KGHSH, CDR2 LQKENI. The CDR3 has 14 amino acids. The ends lost 6 bases at V and 10 bases at J; junction bases unmatched: 12. The CDR3 loop reads CASSGGTAEGPQHF. In nucleotides, the CDR3 is TGTGCCAGCTCGGGCGGGACAGCCGAGGGACCCCAGCATTTT.

The chain has TRBV3-1 (or the pseudogene TRBV3-2) and TRBJ2-5; 7 bases are a match to TRBD1. V was clipped by 4 bases and J by 0 bases; unmatched bases: 8. The germline V gene has CDR1 LGHDT and CDR2 YNNKEL (reference sequence). The CDR3 consists of 16 residues. CDR3 protein: CASSRLTGQYQETQYF. CDR3 nucleotides: TGTGCCAGCAGCCGATTAACGGGACAGTACCAAGAGACCCAGTACTTC.

The V call is TRBV19, the J call TRBJ1-2; D is undetermined. The V end lost 5 bases, the J end lost 7 bases, and 11 bases lay between the germline ends. The CDR3 runs 12 residues. From germline, CDR1 is LNHDA and CDR2 SQIVND (reference sequence). CDR3 in DNA: TGTGCCAGTAGTCATGCTCCGGTTGGCTACACCTTC. This codes for CASSHAPVGYTF.

V usage is TRBV5-1 and J usage is TRBJ2-7, with no clear D. Trimming shortened V by 4 bases and J by 4 bases, and 18 bases separated the two germline ends. Germline CDR1 and CDR2: SGHRS and YFSETQ. The CDR3 has 15 amino acids. This CDR3 is CASSPTQVLKYEQYF. CDR3 nucleotides: TGCGCCAGCAGCCCTACCCAGGTTCTGAAATACGAGCAGTACTTC.

The chain employs TRBV5-1 and TRBJ2-7; weak D call: TRBD1 (6 bases). The V and J ends lost 4 bases and 1 base respectively, with 12 bases between them. CDR1 and CDR2 from the germline V gene are SGHRS and YFSETQ. The CDR3 covers 14 residues. CDR3 in DNA: TGCGCCAGCAGCCCGGGGACAAATTCCTACGAGCAGTACTTC. It codes for CASSPGTNSYEQYF.